This entry describes one T cell receptor beta chain. The antigen remains unidentified. This entry belongs to a study of T cell repertoires in cytomegalovirus infection. Study as a whole: Both recently identified HLA-C-restricted and well-studied HLA-B-restricted CMV epitopes were used in the study.

In germline, CDR1 is MRHNA, CDR2 SNTAGT. This CDR3 spans 17 amino acids. V lost 6 bases to trimming and J lost 6 bases, with 21 bases between them. TCRdb fed the reads into MiXCR, producing one record per CDR3 protein. Among fewer than 1,000,000 distinct CDR3 sequences listed, around 32% were seen once. Study results and caveats: HLA-C-restricted, CMV-specific TCR beta clonotypes were dominant ex vivo.

The source of this sequence is a human donor in good health (CMV status not recorded). Some clones in this sample may be carry-over from other donors' samples. The chain is built from TRBV6-4 and TRBJ1-6, with D perhaps TRBD1 (5 bases). The sequencing here drew on cultured CD8+ T cells from PBMCs, taken from culture after CMV antigen stimulation. The CDR3 region has the DNA TGTGCCAGCAGCGACACATCGCGAGGGGTTGCTAATTCACCCCTCCACTTT. Residues: CASSDTSRGVANSPLHF.